One and the same sample provided the 15 T cell receptor beta chains below, sequenced in a study of technical replicates of blood from a few donors. The assay was immunoSEQ multiplex PCR, and TCRdb's table has in-frame clones only and misses some. The sample yields roughly 90,000 clones, around 90% seen once. The sequenced sample consisted of T cells isolated from PBMCs. Every receptor here comes from a human donor in good health.

This clone has just a few counts. V usage is TRBV7-9 and J usage is TRBJ1-2; D unresolved. V was clipped by 5 bases and J by 8 bases, with 12 bases between them. There are 12 residues in the CDR3. The germline gives CDR1 SEHNR, CDR2 FQNEAQ (reference sequence). The CDR3 nucleotides are TGTGCCAGCAGCGGGAGGTCTAGCGGCTACACCTTC. Protein sequence: CASSGRSSGYTF.

The rearrangement uses TRBV30 and TRBJ1-2; unclear D gene. This CDR3 region has 13 residues. From germline, CDR1 is GTSNPN and CDR2 SVGIG (reference sequence). V was cut by 6 bases and J by 8 bases, with 19 bases left in between. CDR3 bases: TGTGCCTGCCCCCCGGAGGCGCTTGGAGGCTACACCTTC. Its protein is CACPPEALGGYTF.

V usage is TRBV29-1 and J usage is TRBJ2-3, with 7 bases lining up with TRBD2. V trimming: 0 bases; J trimming: 8 bases; junction bases outside the gene matches: 11. CDR1 and CDR2 (germline): SQVTM, ANQGSEA. The CDR3 is 15 amino acids. The CDR3 loop is CSVEDLRREGPTQYF. For the CDR3, the DNA is TGCAGCGTTGAAGATCTGAGGAGGGAGGGACCTACGCAGTATTTT.

The J gene is TRBJ2-3, the V gene TRBV5-1, with D possibly matching TRBD2 (6 bases). V dropped 0 bases and J dropped 4 bases, with 9 bases sitting between them. The V gene's germline CDR1 is SGHRS and CDR2 YFSETQ. The CDR3 length is 14 residues. DNA for the CDR3: TGCGCCAGCAGCTTGGCCGGGAGACCAGATACGCAGTATTTT. Residues: CASSLAGRPDTQYF.

The V call is TRBV2, the J call TRBJ2-2; D remains ambiguous. Per germline, CDR1 SNHLY and CDR2 FYNNEI. With 5 bases removed from V and 0 bases from J, the gap between germline ends came to 7 bases. The CDR3 runs to 14 residues. CDR3 sequence: CASSSEANTGELFF. The CDR3 DNA reads TGTGCCAGCAGTAGCGAAGCGAACACCGGGGAGCTGTTTTTT.

This clone appeared once. The chain couples TRBV6-4 to TRBJ1-6; D uncertain. V lost 10 bases and J lost 4, with 14 bases in between. The germline CDR1 and CDR2 sequences are MRHNA and SNTAGT. CDR3 length equals 14 residues. CDR3 sequence: CATQTPRYNSPLHF. The CDR3 region has the DNA TGTGCCACTCAGACACCCCGATATAATTCACCCCTCCACTTT.

This clone was recorded only once. This chain connects TRBV5-1 to TRBJ1-3, with D unresolved. V lost 3 bases and J 4 bases, leaving 14 bases between the germline ends. There are 15 residues in the CDR3. Germline V lookup: CDR1 SGHRS, CDR2 YFSETQ. The DNA of the CDR3 is TGCGCCAGCAGCTATTTTGGACTTTTAGGAAACACCATATATTTT. Protein product: CASSYFGLLGNTIYF.

The CDR3 sequence is CASTKTGLNTEAFF. CDR3 coding DNA: TGTGCCAGCACCAAAACAGGGCTGAACACTGAAGCTTTCTTT. This chain joins TRBV7-6 and TRBJ1-1, with D tentatively TRBD1 (6 bases). V lost 7 bases and J lost 0, with 12 bases in between. The CDR3 is 14 amino acids. Germline CDR1 is SGHVS and CDR2 is FNYEAQ. Full variable domain (missing parts from reference TRBV7-6 and TRBJ1-1): GAGVSQSPRYKVTKRGQDVALRCDPISGHVSLYWYRQALGQGPEFLTYFNYEAQQDKSGLPNDRFSAERPEGSISTLTIQRTEQRDSAMYRCASTKTGLNTEAFFGQGTRLTVV.

The table lists this clone with a count of one. V gene TRBV5-4 combines with J gene TRBJ2-7, with TRBD2 matching 11 bases. J gave up 7 bases and V 0 bases, and 21 bases lay outside the gene matches. CDR3 length equals 20 residues. Germline V gene data show CDR1 as SGHNT and CDR2 as YYREEE (reference sequence). CDR3: CASSLGGWASGRWEVGEQYF. Written as DNA, the CDR3 is TGTGCCAGCAGCTTGGGGGGATGGGCTAGCGGGAGGTGGGAGGTGGGGGAGCAGTACTTC.

V and J are TRBV5-1 and TRBJ1-4, with 7 bases that match TRBD1. The V gene's germline CDR1 is SGHRS and CDR2 YFSETQ. The CDR3 sequence is 16 residues long. The junction had 10 bases not matched to a gene; V was cut back by 4 bases and J by 4 bases. This CDR3 is CASSPAGTALNEKLFF. CDR3 nucleotide sequence: TGCGCCAGCAGCCCCGCAGGGACAGCTCTTAATGAAAAACTGTTTTTT.

This clone was detected only once. The V gene is TRBV11-3, the J gene TRBJ2-3; no firm D call. This CDR3 comprises 14 residues. Trimming shortened V by 1 base and J by 2 bases, and 7 bases separated the two germline ends. CDR1 and CDR2 from the germline V gene are SGHNT and YENEEA. The CDR3 sequence is CASSLVGITDTQYF. CDR3 nucleotide sequence: TGTGCCAGCAGCTTAGTTGGCATCACAGATACGCAGTATTTT.

This chain uses TRBV5-1 with TRBJ1-4; no firm D call. Trimming left V 2 bases short and J 4 bases short, with 15 bases between. The CDR3 consists of 16 residues. Germline V gives CDR1 SGHRS, CDR2 YFSETQ. The CDR3 reads CASSLDGMGSNEKLFF. The CDR3 nucleotides are TGCGCCAGCAGCTTAGATGGTATGGGGAGTAATGAAAAACTGTTTTTT.

This chain uses TRBV7-9 with TRBJ2-7, with D hard to call. From germline, CDR1 is SEHNR and CDR2 FQNEAQ (reference sequence). The CDR3 loop spans 16 amino acids. V lost 0 bases and J lost 12, with 24 bases in between. The CDR3 DNA sequence: TGTGCCAGCAGCTTAGCGATTCCGGGTGAAGGTGGTCGAGCGTACTTC. Residues: CASSLAIPGEGGRAYF. Full variable domain (missing parts from reference TRBV7-9 and TRBJ2-7): DTGVSQNPRHKITKRGQNVTFRCDPISEHNRLYWYRQTLGQGPEFLTYFQNEAQLEKSRLLSDRFSAERPKGSFSTLEIQRTEQGDSAMYLCASSLAIPGEGGRAYFGPGTRLTVT.

CDR3 residues: CASTDYGGFTDTQYF. CDR3 DNA sequence: TGTGCCAGCACCGACTACGGGGGGTTCACAGATACGCAGTATTTT. The chain uses TRBV7-8 and TRBJ2-3; 7 bases line up with TRBD2. The CDR3 has 15 residues. Germline CDR1 and CDR2: SGHVS and FQNEAQ. J was trimmed by 2 bases and V by 7 bases; bases with no gene match: 9.

The chain recombines TRBV18 with TRBJ2-2; no firm D call. Per germline, CDR1 KGHSH and CDR2 LQKENI. Trimming pared 5 bases from V and 7 bases from J, leaving 14 bases between. The CDR3 consists of 14 residues. The CDR3 region is CASSNNRLGGELFF. CDR3 DNA sequence: TGTGCCAGCTCAAACAATCGACTGGGCGGGGAGCTGTTTTTT.